This record concerns one TCR beta chain sequence. The antigen remains unidentified. The CDR3 consists of 17 residues. Germline V CDR1 and CDR2: LNHDA, SQIVND (reference sequence). V was clipped by 5 bases and J by 5 bases, with 25 bases between them. This sample was included in a study of cytomegalovirus exposure and HLA in healthy donors. 60 Vbeta and 13 Jbeta primers were used in PCR. Clones were read by immunoSEQ multiplex PCR, and TCRdb kept only the in-frame ones, dropping some. The sample has 100,000 to 150,000 clones; 60% to 85% are singletons. Study findings and constraints: The authors listed roughly 150 TCR beta chains as cytomegalovirus-associated. A later analysis associated roughly 15,000 TCR beta sequences with HLA alleles at a 0.05 false discovery rate. V- and J-gene trimming of TCR beta was linked (in a later analysis) to a missense DCLRE1C variant.

Input material: PBMCs. The chain joins TRBV19 to TRBJ2-7, with a weak D call TRBD2 (6 bases). This TCR was recovered from a woman aged 40 to 50 in good health and CMV-seronegative. As DNA, the CDR3 is TGTGCCAGTAGTCTTATAACGGGATCCGGACCGGGGGACGAGCAGTACTTC. As protein: CASSLITGSGPGDEQYF.